A selection of T cell receptor beta chains follows, all from one sample in a study of blood T cell repertoires in COVID-19. The table came from immunoSEQ multiplex PCR; TCRdb's copy has only in-frame clones and leaves some out. The table includes a few hundred thousand clones, 86% detected once. The sequenced material came from peripheral blood. The receptors were gathered from a young man with active or convalescent COVID-19. The CDR3 runs from the conserved cysteine through the conserved F or W. A D gene is named only where the DNA matches it firmly. Clone sizes are given selectively: once, few, many, or a class where the clone is expanded.

TRBD1 | . | TRBJ1-2 | TRBV27 | CASSSGTGSLAGGYTF | TGTGCCAGCAGTTCCGGGACAGGGTCCTTAGCGGGAGGCTACACCTTC
. | . | TRBJ1-1 | TRBV10-3 | CAIGEGSWNAFF | TGTGCCATCGGGGAGGGGAGTTGGAACGCTTTCTTT
. | . | TRBJ2-3 | TRBV7-2 | CASSLHPRGNTDTQYF | TGTGCCAGCAGCTTGCACCCCAGGGGAAACACAGATACGCAGTATTTT
TRBD1 | many | TRBJ2-7 | TRBV7-3 | CASSPSGTGLYEQYF | TGTGCCAGCAGCCCCTCGGGGACAGGGTTATACGAGCAGTACTTC
TRBD1 | . | TRBJ2-1 | TRBV5-1 | CASSSGQGVAYEQFF | TGCGCCAGCAGCTCCGGACAGGGGGTCGCCTATGAGCAGTTCTTC
TRBD2 | . | TRBJ2-3 | TRBV7-2 | CASRQSGGGTDTQYF | TGTGCCAGCAGACAAAGCGGGGGGGGCACAGATACGCAGTATTTT
. | . | TRBJ1-4 | TRBV21-1 | CASSNGTNEKLFF | TGTGCCAGCAGCAACGGTACTAATGAAAAACTGTTTTTT
TRBD1 | once | TRBJ1-1 | TRBV6-1 | CASSEDRFGTEAFF | TGTGCCAGCAGTGAGGACAGGTTCGGAACTGAAGCTTTCTTT
TRBD1 | . | TRBJ1-5 | TRBV6-5 | CASRGQSNQPQHF | TGTGCCAGCAGGGGACAGAGCAATCAGCCCCAGCATTTT
. | once | TRBJ2-6 | TRBV5-1 | CASSLSGSGANVLTF | TGCGCCAGCAGCTTGTCCGGGTCCGGGGCCAACGTCCTGACTTTC
TRBD2 | . | TRBJ2-3 | TRBV29-1 | CSGVAGDTTDTQYF | TGCAGCGGGGTAGCGGGGGATACCACAGATACGCAGTATTTT